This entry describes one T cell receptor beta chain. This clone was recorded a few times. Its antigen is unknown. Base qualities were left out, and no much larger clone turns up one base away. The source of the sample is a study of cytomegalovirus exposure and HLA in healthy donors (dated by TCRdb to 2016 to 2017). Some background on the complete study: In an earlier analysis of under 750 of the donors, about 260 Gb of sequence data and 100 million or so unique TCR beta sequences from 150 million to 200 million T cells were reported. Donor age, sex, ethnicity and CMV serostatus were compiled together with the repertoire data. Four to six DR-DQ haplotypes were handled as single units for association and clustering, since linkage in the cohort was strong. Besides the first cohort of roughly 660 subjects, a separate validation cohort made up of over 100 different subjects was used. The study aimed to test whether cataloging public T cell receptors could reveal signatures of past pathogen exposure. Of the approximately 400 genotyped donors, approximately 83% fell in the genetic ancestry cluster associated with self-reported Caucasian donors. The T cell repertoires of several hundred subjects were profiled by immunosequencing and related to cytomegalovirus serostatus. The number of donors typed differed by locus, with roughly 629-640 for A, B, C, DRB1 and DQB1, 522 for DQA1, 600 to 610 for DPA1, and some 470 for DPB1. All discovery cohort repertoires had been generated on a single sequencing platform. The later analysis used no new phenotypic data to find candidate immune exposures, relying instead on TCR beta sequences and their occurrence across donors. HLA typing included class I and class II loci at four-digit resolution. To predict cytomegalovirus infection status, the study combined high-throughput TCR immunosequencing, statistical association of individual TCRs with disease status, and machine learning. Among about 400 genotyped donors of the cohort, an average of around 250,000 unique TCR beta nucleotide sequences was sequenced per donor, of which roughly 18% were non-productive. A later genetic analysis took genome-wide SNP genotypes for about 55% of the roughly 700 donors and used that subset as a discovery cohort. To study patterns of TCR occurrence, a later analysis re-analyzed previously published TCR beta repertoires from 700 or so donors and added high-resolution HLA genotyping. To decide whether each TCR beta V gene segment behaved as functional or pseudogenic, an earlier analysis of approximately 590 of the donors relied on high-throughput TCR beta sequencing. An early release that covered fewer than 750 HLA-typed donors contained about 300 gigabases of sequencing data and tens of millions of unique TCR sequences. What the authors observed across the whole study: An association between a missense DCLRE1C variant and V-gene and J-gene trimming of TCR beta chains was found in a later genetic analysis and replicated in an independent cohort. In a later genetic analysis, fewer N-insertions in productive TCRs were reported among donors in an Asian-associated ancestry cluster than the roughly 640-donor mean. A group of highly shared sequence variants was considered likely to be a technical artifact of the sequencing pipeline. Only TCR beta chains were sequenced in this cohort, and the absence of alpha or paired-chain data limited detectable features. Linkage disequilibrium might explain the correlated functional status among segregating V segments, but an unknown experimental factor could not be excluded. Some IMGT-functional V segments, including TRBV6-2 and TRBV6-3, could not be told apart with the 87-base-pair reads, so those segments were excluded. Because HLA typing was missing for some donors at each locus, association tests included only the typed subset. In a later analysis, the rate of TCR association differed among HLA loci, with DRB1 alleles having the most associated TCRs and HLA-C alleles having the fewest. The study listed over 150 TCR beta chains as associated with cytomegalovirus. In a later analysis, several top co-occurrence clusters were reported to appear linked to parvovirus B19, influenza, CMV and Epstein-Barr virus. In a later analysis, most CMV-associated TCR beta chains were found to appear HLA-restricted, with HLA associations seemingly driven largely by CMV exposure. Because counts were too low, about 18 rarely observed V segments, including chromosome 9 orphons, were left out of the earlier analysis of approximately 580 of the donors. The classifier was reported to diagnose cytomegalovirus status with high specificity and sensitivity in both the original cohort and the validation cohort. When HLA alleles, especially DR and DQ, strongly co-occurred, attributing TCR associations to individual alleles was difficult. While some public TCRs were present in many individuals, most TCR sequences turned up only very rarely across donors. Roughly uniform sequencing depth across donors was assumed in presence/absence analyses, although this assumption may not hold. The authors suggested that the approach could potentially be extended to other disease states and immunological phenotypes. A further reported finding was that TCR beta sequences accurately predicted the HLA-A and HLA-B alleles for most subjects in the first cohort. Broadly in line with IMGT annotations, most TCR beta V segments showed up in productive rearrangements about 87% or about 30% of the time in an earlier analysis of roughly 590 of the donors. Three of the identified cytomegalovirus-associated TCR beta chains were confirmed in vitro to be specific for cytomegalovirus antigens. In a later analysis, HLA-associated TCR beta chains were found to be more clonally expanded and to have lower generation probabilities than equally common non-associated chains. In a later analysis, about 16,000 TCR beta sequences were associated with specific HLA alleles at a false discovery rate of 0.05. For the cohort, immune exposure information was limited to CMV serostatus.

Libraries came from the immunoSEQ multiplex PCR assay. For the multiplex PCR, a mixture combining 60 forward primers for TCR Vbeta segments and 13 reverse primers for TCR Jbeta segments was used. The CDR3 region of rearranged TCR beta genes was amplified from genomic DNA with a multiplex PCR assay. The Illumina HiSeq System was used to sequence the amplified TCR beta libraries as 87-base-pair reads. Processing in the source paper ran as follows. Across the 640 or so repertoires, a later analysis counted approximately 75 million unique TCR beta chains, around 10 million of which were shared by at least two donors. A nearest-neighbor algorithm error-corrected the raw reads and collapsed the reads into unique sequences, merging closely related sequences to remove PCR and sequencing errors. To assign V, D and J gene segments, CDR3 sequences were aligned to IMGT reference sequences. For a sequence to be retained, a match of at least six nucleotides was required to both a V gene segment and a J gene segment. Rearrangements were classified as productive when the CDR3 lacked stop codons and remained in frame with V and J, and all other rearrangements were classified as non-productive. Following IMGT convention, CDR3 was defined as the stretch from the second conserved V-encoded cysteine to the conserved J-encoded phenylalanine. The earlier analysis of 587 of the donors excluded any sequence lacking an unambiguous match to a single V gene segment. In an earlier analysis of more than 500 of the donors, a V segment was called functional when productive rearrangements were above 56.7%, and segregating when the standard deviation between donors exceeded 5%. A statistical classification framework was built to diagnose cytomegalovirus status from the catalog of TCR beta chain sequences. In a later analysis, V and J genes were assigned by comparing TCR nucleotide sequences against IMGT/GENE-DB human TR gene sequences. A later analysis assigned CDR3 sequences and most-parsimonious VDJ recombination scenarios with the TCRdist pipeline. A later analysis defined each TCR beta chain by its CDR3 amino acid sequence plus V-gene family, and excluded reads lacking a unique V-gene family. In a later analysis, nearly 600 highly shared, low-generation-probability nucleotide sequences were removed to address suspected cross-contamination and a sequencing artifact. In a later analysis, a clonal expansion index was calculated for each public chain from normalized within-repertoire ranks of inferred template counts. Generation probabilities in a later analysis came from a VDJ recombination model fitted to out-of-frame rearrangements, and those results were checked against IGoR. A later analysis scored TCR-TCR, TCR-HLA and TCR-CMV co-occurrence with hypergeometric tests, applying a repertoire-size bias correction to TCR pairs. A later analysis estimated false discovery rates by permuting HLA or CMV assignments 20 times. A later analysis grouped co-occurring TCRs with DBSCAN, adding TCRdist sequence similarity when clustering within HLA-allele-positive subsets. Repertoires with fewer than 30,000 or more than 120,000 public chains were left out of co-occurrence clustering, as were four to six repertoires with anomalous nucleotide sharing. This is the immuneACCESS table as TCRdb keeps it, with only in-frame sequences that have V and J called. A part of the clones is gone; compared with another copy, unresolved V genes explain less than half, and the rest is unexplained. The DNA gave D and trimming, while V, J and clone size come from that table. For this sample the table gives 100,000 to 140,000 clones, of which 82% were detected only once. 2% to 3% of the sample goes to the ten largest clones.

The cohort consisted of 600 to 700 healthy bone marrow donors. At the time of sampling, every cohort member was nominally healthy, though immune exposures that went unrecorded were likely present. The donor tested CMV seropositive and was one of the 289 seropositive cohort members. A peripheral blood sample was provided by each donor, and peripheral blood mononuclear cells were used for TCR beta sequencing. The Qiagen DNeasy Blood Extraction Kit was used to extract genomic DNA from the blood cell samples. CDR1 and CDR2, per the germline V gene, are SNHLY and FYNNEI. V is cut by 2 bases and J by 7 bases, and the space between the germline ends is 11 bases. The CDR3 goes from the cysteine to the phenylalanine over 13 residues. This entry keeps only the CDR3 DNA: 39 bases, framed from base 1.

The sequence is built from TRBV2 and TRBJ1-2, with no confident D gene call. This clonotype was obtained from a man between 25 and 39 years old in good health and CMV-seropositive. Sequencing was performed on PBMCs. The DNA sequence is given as TGTGCCAGCAGTGAATTTCGGGGAAGTGGCTACACCTTC. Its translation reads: CASSEFRGSGYTF.